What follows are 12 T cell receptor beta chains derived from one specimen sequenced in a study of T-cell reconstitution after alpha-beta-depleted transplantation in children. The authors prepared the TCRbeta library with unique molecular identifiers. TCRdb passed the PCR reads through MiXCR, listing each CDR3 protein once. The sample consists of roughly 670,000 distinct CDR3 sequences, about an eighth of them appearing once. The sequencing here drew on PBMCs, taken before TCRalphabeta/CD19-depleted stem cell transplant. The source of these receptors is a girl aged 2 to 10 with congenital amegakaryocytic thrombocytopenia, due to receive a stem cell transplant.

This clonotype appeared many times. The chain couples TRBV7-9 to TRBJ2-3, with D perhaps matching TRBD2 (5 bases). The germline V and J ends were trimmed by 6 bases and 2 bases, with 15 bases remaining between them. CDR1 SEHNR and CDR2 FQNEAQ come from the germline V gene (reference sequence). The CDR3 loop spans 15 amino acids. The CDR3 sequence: CASRRSGRATDTQYF. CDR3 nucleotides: TGTGCCAGCAGACGGAGCGGAAGAGCCACAGATACGCAGTATTTT.

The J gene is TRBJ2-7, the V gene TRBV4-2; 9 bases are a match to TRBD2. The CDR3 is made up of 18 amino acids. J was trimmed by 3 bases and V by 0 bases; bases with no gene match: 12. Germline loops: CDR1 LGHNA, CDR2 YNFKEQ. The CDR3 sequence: CASSQDHLALSGSYEQYF. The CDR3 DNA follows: TGTGCCAGCAGCCAAGATCATCTTGCGCTTAGCGGGAGCTACGAGCAGTACTTC.

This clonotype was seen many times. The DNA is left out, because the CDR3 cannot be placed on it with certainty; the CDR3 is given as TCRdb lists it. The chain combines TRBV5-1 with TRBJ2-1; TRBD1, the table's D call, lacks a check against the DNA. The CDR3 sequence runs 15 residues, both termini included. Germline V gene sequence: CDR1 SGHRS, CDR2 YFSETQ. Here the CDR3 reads CASSFGPGDDNEQFF.

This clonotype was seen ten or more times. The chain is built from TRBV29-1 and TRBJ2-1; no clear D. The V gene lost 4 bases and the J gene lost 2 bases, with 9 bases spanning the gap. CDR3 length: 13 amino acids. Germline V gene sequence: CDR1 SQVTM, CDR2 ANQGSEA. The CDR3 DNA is TGCAGCGTTGGGGCAACTACCTACAATGAGCAGTTCTTC. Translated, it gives CSVGATTYNEQFF.

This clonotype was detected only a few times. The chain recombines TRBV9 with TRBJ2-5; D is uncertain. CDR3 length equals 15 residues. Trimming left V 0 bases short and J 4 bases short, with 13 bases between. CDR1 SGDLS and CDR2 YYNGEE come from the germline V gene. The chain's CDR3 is CASSVETSPAETQYF. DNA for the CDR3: TGTGCCAGCAGCGTAGAGACCTCGCCCGCAGAGACCCAGTACTTC.

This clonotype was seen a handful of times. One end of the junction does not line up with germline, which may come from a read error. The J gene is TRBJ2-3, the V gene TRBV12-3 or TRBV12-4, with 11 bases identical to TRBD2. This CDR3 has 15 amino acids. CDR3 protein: CASSVAGGNTDTQYF. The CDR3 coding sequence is TGTGCCAGCAGTGTAGCGGGAGGGAACACAGATACGCAGTATTTT.

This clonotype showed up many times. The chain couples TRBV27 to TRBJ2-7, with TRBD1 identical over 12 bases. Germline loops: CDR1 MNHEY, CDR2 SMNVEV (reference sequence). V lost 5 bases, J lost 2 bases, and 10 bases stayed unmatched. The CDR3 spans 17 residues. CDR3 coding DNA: TGTGCCAGCAGTGTTATCCCTGGGACAGGGGGCCCCTACGAGCAGTACTTC. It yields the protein CASSVIPGTGGPYEQYF.

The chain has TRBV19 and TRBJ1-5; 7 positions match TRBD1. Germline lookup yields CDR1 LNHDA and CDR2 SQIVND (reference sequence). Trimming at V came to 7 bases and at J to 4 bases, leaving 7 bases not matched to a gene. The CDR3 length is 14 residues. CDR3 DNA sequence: TGTGCCAGTAATCTACAGGGGTTAAATCAGCCCCAGCATTTT. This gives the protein CASNLQGLNQPQHF.

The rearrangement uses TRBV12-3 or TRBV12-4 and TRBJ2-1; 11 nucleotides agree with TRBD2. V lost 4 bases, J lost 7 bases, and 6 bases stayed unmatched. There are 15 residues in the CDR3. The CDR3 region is CASSYTGLAANEQFF. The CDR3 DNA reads TGTGCCAGCAGTTACACGGGACTAGCGGCTAATGAGCAGTTCTTC.

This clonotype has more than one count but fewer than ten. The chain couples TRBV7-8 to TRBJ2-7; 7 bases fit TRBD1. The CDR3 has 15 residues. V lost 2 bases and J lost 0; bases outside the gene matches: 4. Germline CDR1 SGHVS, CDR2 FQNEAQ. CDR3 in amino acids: CASSLPTGSSYEQYF. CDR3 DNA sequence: TGTGCCAGCAGCTTACCGACAGGGAGCTCCTACGAGCAGTACTTC.

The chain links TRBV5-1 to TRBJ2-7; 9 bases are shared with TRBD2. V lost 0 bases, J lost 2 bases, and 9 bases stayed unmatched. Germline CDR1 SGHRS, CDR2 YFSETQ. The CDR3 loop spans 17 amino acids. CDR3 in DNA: TGCGCCAGCAGCTTGGGCGTAGCGGGAGAAAGCACCTACGAGCAGTACTTC. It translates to CASSLGVAGESTYEQYF.

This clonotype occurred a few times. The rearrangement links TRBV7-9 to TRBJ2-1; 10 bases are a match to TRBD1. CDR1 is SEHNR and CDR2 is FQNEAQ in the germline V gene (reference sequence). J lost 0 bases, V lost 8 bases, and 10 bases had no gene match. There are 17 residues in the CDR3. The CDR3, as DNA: TGTGCCAGCCCGTCCCGGACAGGGGGGAGCTCCTACAATGAGCAGTTCTTC. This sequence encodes CASPSRTGGSSYNEQFF.